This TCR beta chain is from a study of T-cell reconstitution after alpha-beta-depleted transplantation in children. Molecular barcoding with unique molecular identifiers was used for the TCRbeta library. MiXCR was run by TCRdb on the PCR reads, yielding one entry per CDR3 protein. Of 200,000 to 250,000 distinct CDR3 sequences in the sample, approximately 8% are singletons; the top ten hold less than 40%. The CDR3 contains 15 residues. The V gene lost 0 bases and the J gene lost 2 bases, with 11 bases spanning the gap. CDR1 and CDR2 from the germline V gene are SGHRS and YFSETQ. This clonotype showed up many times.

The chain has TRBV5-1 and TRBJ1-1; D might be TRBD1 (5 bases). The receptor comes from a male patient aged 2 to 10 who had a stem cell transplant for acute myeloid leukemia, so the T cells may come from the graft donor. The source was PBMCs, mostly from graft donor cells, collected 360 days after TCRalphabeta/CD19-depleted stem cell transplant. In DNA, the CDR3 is TGCGCCAGCAGCTTGGTCTACAGGTCAAACACTGAAGCTTTCTTT. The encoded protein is CASSLVYRSNTEAFF.